This T cell receptor (beta chain) is from a study of T cell responses to AZD1222 COVID-19 vaccine. In the study overall: The analysis combined second doses at about 4 or about 12 weeks.

Clones were read by immunoSEQ multiplex PCR, and TCRdb kept only the in-frame ones, dropping some. The data hold about 190,000 clones, with 85% to 95% observed a single time. Findings and limits, study-wide: Clonal diversity was possibly underestimated, and the donors were mostly white British, with more females. Vaccine-associated CD4 TCRs spanned spike, dominant at 160-218 and 743-854. Sampling captured repertoires only after the peak T cell response.

This clone has a handful of counts. Its antigen is undetermined. Sequences were derived from peripheral blood, sampled on day 0 of AZD1222 vaccination. The receptor's source is an adult in good health.

CDR3 DNA: TGTGCCAGCAGCCCTGTTGGGTTCTATGGCTACACCTTC. This translates into CASSPVGFYGYTF. The chain employs TRBV3-1 (or the pseudogene TRBV3-2) and TRBJ1-2; D is uncertain. V was cut by 4 bases and J by 4 bases, with 10 bases left in between. CDR1 LGHDT and CDR2 YNNKEL come from the germline V gene (reference sequence). The CDR3 is 13 amino acids.